What follows are 23 T cell receptor beta chains derived from one specimen sequenced in a study of T-cell memory formation after mild COVID-19. MiXCR was run by TCRdb on the 5' RACE reads, yielding one entry per CDR3 protein. The sample includes hundreds of thousands of distinct CDR3 sequences, around a quarter of them seen just once. Sequencing used PBMCs or a T cell subset sorted from them (not recorded which). The receptors originated from an adult woman who had mild COVID-19 (a few samples of this study predate the infection). Cell type and time point are not known.

J is TRBJ2-2 and V is TRBV5-4; perhaps TRBD2 as D (6 bases). From germline, CDR1 is SGHNT and CDR2 YYREEE (reference sequence). Between the trimmed V and J ends, which lost 2 bases and 5 bases, there was a span of 13 bases. The CDR3 extends over 15 amino acids. CDR3 sequence: CASSFGGPPTGELFF. CDR3 nucleotide sequence: TGTGCCAGCAGCTTCGGAGGGCCGCCGACCGGGGAGCTGTTTTTT.

The chain combines TRBV6-6 with TRBJ2-7, with 8 bases matching TRBD2. Germline V lookup: CDR1 MNHNY, CDR2 SVGAGI (reference sequence). J was trimmed by 3 bases and V by 2 bases; bases with no gene match: 3. This CDR3 is 14 amino acids long. DNA for the CDR3: TGTGCCAGCAGTTACAACGGGAGGGGCTACGAGCAGTACTTC. It yields the protein CASSYNGRGYEQYF.

The chain joins TRBV6-2 or TRBV6-3 to TRBJ1-2; D gene ambiguous. V was cut by 0 bases and J by 4 bases, with 6 bases left in between. This CDR3 comprises 13 residues. Germline V gene lookup returns CDR1 MNHEY and CDR2 SVGEGT. CDR3 nucleotides: TGTGCCAGCAGTTACTCGGAGCGCTATGGCTACACCTTC. Residues: CASSYSERYGYTF.

This clonotype was observed a handful of times. This chain uses TRBV7-9 with TRBJ1-5; D is perhaps TRBD1 (6 bases). CDR3 length equals 13 residues. The V end lost 5 bases, the J end lost 5 bases, and 10 bases lay between the germline ends. Germline V gives CDR1 SEHNR, CDR2 FQNEAQ (reference sequence). CDR3 protein: CASSQDSHQPQHF. CDR3 nucleotide sequence: TGTGCCAGCAGCCAGGACAGTCATCAGCCCCAGCATTTT.

This clonotype was seen only a few times. For the CDR3, the DNA is TGTGCCAGCAGACCGCCGGTTTTCGACTACAATGAGCAGTTCTTC. Translation gives CASRPPVFDYNEQFF. The V and J genes are TRBV2 and TRBJ2-1, with no clear D. V lost 6 bases and J lost 3, with 15 bases in between. This CDR3 comprises 15 residues. Germline CDR1 is SNHLY and CDR2 is FYNNEI.

This chain links TRBV5-1 with TRBJ2-5, with 9 bases matching TRBD1. The CDR3 sequence is 15 residues long. Germline assignment: CDR1 SGHRS and CDR2 YFSETQ. The V segment lost 1 base and the J segment 1 base; nucleotides outside the gene matches: 2. CDR3 in amino acids: CASSLTGQGQETQYF. In DNA form, the CDR3 reads TGCGCCAGCAGCTTGACGGGACAGGGCCAAGAGACCCAGTACTTC. The full variable domain, rest sourced from reference TRBV5-1 and TRBJ2-5, is KAGVTQTPRYLIKTRGQQVTLSCSPISGHRSVSWYQQTPGQGLQFLFEYFSETQRNKGNFPGRFSGRQFSNSRSEMNVSTLELGDSALYLCASSLTGQGQETQYFGPGTRLLVL.

Many counts were recorded for this clonotype. The CDR3 nucleotides are TGTGCCAGCAGTTTTGAGAGGCTGCAACTGTACTTC. It encodes CASSFERLQLYF. The rearrangement links TRBV12-3 or TRBV12-4 to TRBJ2-5; D gene uncertain. This CDR3 has 12 residues. V lost 3 bases and J 13 bases, leaving 15 bases between the germline ends.

The table lists this clonotype with a few counts. This chain connects TRBV7-8 to TRBJ2-5; 9 bases map to TRBD2. CDR1 is SGHVS and CDR2 is FQNEAQ in the germline V gene. V lost 2 bases, J lost 5 bases, and 3 bases stayed unmatched. The length of the CDR3 is 14 residues. CDR3 DNA: TGTGCCAGCAGCTTACTAGCGGGATTGGAGACCCAGTACTTC. It codes for CASSLLAGLETQYF. The full variable domain, completed using reference TRBV7-8 and TRBJ2-5, is GAGVSQSPRYKVAKRGQDVALRCDPISGHVSLFWYQQALGQGPEFLTYFQNEAQLDKSGLPSDRFFAERPEGSVSTLKIQRTQQEDSAVYLCASSLLAGLETQYFGPGTRLLVL.

The gene calls are TRBV2 and TRBJ2-1, with D hard to call. The CDR3 length is 12 residues. Between the trimmed V and J ends, which lost 4 bases and 10 bases, there was a span of 11 bases. The germline gives CDR1 SNHLY, CDR2 FYNNEI. CDR3 sequence reads: CASSASDREQFF. Written as DNA, the CDR3 is TGTGCCAGCAGTGCCTCCGACCGGGAGCAGTTCTTC.

This rearrangement joins TRBV5-1 to TRBJ2-1; perhaps D is TRBD1 or TRBD2 (5 bases each). Trimming shortened V by 2 bases and J by 3 bases, and 9 bases separated the two germline ends. This CDR3 has 14 residues. Germline CDR1 reads SGHRS; CDR2 reads YFSETQ. The CDR3 here is CASSFRDHYNEQFF. The CDR3 nucleotides read TGCGCCAGCAGCTTCCGGGACCACTACAATGAGCAGTTCTTC.

The chain is built from TRBV20-1 and TRBJ1-2; D ambiguous. Trimming removed 0 bases from V and 4 bases from J, with 15 bases in between. The CDR3 runs 15 residues. Germline CDR1 is DFQATT and CDR2 is SNEGSKA (reference sequence). CDR3 amino acids: CSARDLMWVSYGYTF. CDR3 bases: TGCAGTGCTAGAGATTTGATGTGGGTATCCTATGGCTACACCTTC.

V gene TRBV18 combines with J gene TRBJ2-3, with 7 bases matching TRBD2. Germline V gene data show CDR1 as KGHSH and CDR2 as LQKENI. The CDR3 has 16 amino acids. Germline trimming cut 2 bases from V and 4 bases from J; bases unmatched to any gene: 9. CDR3 coding DNA: TGTGCCAGCTCACCATCGTGGCTAGCGGAACCAGATACGCAGTATTTT. Protein product: CASSPSWLAEPDTQYF.

A few counts support this clonotype. The chain uses TRBV24-1 and TRBJ2-1; TRBD2 matches at 8 bases. This CDR3 has 16 amino acids. In germline, CDR1 is KGHDR, CDR2 SFDVKD. V was clipped by 4 bases and J by 8 bases; unmatched bases: 12. The CDR3 protein is CATSDPRGTSGYEQFF. CDR3 DNA sequence: TGTGCCACCAGTGACCCTAGGGGGACTAGTGGCTATGAGCAGTTCTTC.

The chain has TRBV12-3 or TRBV12-4 and TRBJ2-3; D possibly corresponds to TRBD2 (6 bases). This CDR3 is built from 13 residues. V lost 3 bases and J 7 bases, leaving 11 bases between the germline ends. CDR3 nucleotides: TGTGCCAGCAGTTTCGGCGGGGTGAATACGCAGTATTTT. As protein: CASSFGGVNTQYF.

This clonotype was observed a few times. The rearrangement uses TRBV15 and TRBJ1-2; D unclear. Germline loops: CDR1 LNHNV, CDR2 YYDKDF (reference sequence). This CDR3 comprises 11 residues. V was clipped by 5 bases and J by 4 bases, with 5 bases between them. The CDR3 DNA is TGTGCCACCAGCCGCGGCTATGGCTACACCTTC. Encoded protein: CATSRGYGYTF.

This clonotype has just a few counts. This rearrangement joins TRBV20-1 to TRBJ2-7; D possibly corresponds to TRBD2 (7 bases). The CDR3 totals 18 residues. The ends were cut back, 4 bases at V and 0 bases at J, with 25 bases in the middle. CDR1 DFQATT and CDR2 SNEGSKA come from the germline V gene (reference sequence). CDR3: CSAIGLQSRRGASYEQYF. CDR3 sequence (DNA): TGCAGTGCTATTGGACTCCAATCCCGTCGGGGGGCCTCCTACGAGCAGTACTTC.

The chain combines TRBV20-1 with TRBJ2-7; TRBD2 is a possible D gene (6 bases). V gave up 5 bases and J gave up 2 bases, with 13 bases separating them. Per germline, CDR1 DFQATT and CDR2 SNEGSKA (reference sequence). CDR3 size: 13 residues. The CDR3 nucleotides are TGCAGTGCTCACAGCGGGTCGACCTACGAGCAGTACTTC. Protein: CSAHSGSTYEQYF.

This clonotype was recorded at least ten times. The chain combines TRBV4-3 with TRBJ1-5; tentatively, D is TRBD1 (6 bases). Per the germline V gene, CDR1 is LGHNA and CDR2 is YSLEER. CDR3 size: 15 residues. V was clipped by 0 bases and J by 4 bases, with 10 bases between them. The CDR3 spells CASSQDPQGNQPQHF. The CDR3 coding sequence is TGCGCCAGCAGCCAAGATCCACAGGGAAATCAGCCCCAGCATTTT.

The rearrangement uses TRBV7-9 and TRBJ2-7; 7 nucleotides match TRBD1. Germline trimming cut 5 bases from V and 2 bases from J; bases unmatched to any gene: 3. The CDR3 contains 13 residues. Germline assignment: CDR1 SEHNR and CDR2 FQNEAQ (reference sequence). CDR3 amino acids: CASSPDRPYEQYF. The CDR3 DNA reads TGTGCCAGCAGCCCGGACAGGCCCTACGAGCAGTACTTC.

The rearrangement uses TRBV6-5 and TRBJ2-6; D unresolved. The germline V and J ends were trimmed by 7 bases and 0 bases, with 7 bases remaining between them. CDR3 length: 14 amino acids. Germline lookup yields CDR1 MNHEY and CDR2 SVGAGI. The CDR3 is CASTLRSGANVLTF. The CDR3 bases are TGTGCCAGCACCCTCCGCTCTGGGGCCAACGTCCTGACTTTC.

This clonotype occurred a few times. The chain couples TRBV12-3 or TRBV12-4 to TRBJ2-1, with TRBD2 matching 13 bases. The CDR3 runs 17 residues. V was clipped by 4 bases and J by 6 bases; unmatched bases: 9. The CDR3 here is CASSYSFGTSGANEQFF. CDR3 nucleotides: TGTGCCAGCAGTTATTCTTTTGGGACTAGCGGGGCCAATGAGCAGTTCTTC.

This clonotype was observed a handful of times. The chain links TRBV28 to TRBJ2-5; a weak D match, TRBD1 (5 bases). V was pared by 5 bases and J by 2 bases, with 15 bases between. Germline CDR1 MDHEN, CDR2 SYDVKM. The CDR3 totals 15 residues. In DNA form, the CDR3 reads TGTGCCAGCAGTCCAGAGACAGTCAAACAAGAGACCCAGTACTTC. As protein: CASSPETVKQETQYF.

This clonotype was recorded a few times. The chain links TRBV18 to TRBJ2-1, with a weak D call TRBD1 (6 bases). The CDR3 extends over 13 amino acids. Trimming cost V 3 bases and J 8 bases, with 11 bases left between them. Germline CDR1 and CDR2: KGHSH and LQKENI. CDR3 in amino acids: CASSPDSSHEQFF. For the CDR3, the DNA is TGTGCCAGCTCACCGGACAGCTCCCATGAGCAGTTCTTC.